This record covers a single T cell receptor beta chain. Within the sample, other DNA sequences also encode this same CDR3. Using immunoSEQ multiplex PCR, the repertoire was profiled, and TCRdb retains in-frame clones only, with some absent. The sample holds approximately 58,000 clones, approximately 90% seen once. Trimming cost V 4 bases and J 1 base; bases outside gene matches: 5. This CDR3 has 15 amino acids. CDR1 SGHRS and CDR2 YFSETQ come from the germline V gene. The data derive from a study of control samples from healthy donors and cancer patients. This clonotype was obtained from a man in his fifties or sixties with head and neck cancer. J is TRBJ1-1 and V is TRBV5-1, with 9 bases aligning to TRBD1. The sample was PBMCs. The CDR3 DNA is TGCGCCAGCAGCGGTTTACAGGGGGCGAACACTGAAGCTTTCTTT. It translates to CASSGLQGANTEAFF.